The rows below give T cell receptor beta chains drawn from one sample of a study of OX40 agonist ivuxolimab in advanced cancers. The method was immunoSEQ multiplex PCR; TCRdb's version includes in-frame clones alone and lacks a portion of them. The sample yields around 140,000 clones, roughly 91% seen once. Sequencing used CD4+ or CD8+ T cells sorted from blood, obtained in a trial of the OX40 agonist ivuxolimab. The receptors shown here come from an adult with an advanced solid tumor such as melanoma, head and neck, liver or kidney cancer. Each CDR3 is given with its conserved first and last residue. The order of the fields is clone size, D gene, J gene, V gene, CDR3 protein, CDR3 DNA. D genes are given only for firm matches. Where a row states a size, it is once, few, many or the class of an expanded clone; other rows omit it.

size: NA
D: NA
J: TRBJ1-4
V: TRBV6-6
CDR3: CASSYSPTDEKLFF
DNA: TGTGCCAGCAGTTACTCTCCCACGGACGAAAAACTGTTTTTT

size: few
D: NA
J: TRBJ2-7
V: TRBV7-6
CDR3: CASSSNLYEQYF
DNA: TGTGCCAGCAGCTCGAACCTCTACGAGCAGTACTTC

size: NA
D: TRBD1
J: TRBJ2-7
V: TRBV15
CDR3: CATSRGTGGKEF
DNA: TGTGCCACCAGCAGGGGGACAGGGGGGAAGGAGTTC

size: NA
D: TRBD2
J: TRBJ2-7
V: TRBV7-2
CDR3: CASSRDRLAGVFEQYF
DNA: TGTGCCAGCAGCCGCGACCGGCTAGCGGGAGTATTCGAGCAGTACTTC

size: NA
D: NA
J: TRBJ2-7
V: TRBV6-1
CDR3: CASSEPGELHEQYF
DNA: TGTGCCAGCAGTGAACCAGGGGAGTTACACGAGCAGTACTTC

size: NA
D: TRBD1
J: TRBJ2-7
V: TRBV5-1
CDR3: CASSLNPGQGAYEQYF
DNA: TGCGCCAGCAGCTTGAATCCTGGACAGGGGGCTTACGAGCAGTACTTC

size: NA
D: TRBD2
J: TRBJ2-7
V: TRBV30
CDR3: CAWALRTSGPPAPYEQYF
DNA: TGTGCCTGGGCCCTTCGGACTAGCGGTCCCCCGGCCCCCTACGAGCAGTACTTC

size: NA
D: TRBD1
J: TRBJ2-5
V: TRBV5-5
CDR3: CASSSIPGQGAKETQYF
DNA: TGTGCCAGCAGCTCGATTCCGGGACAGGGGGCGAAAGAGACCCAGTACTTC

size: NA
D: NA
J: TRBJ1-1
V: TRBV10-3
CDR3: CAIIAGGVGNTEAFF
DNA: TGTGCCATCATAGCCGGGGGAGTAGGGAACACTGAAGCTTTCTTT

size: NA
D: NA
J: TRBJ2-7
V: TRBV28
CDR3: CASRLGGSTYEQYF
DNA: TGTGCCAGCAGGTTGGGTGGTAGCACCTACGAGCAGTACTTC